The entry that follows covers one T cell receptor (beta chain) sequence. Antigen specificity is unknown. The data derive from a study of CD8+ T cells in alopecia areata. The study, taken as a whole, reports: The study also sequences resident alphabeta T cells of normal skin in scalp samples.

J gave up 3 bases and V 5 bases, and 7 bases lay outside the gene matches. There are 15 residues in the CDR3. Germline V gives CDR1 SQVTM, CDR2 ANQGSEA. cDNA prepared by RNA extraction and subsequent reverse transcription served as the template for sequencing. The protocol was immunoSEQ multiplex PCR, while the TCRdb copy is restricted to in-frame clones and leaves out a portion. The data contain around 29,000 clones, about 83% of them seen just once; the ten biggest clones take up under 20%. The sequence was collected from a human donor with alopecia areata. The chain joins TRBV29-1 to TRBJ2-5, with 12 nucleotides matching TRBD2. Sequenced material: NKG2D-low CD8+ T cells sorted from blood. CDR3 sequence: CSVRGLAGTEETQYF. CDR3 nucleotide sequence: TGCAGCGTTCGCGGACTAGCGGGGACTGAAGAGACCCAGTACTTC.